This T cell receptor (beta chain) was found in a study of cytomegalovirus exposure and HLA in healthy donors listed by TCRdb under 2017. Regarding the research as a whole: According to an earlier analysis of several hundred of the donors, about 179 million T cells yielded 120 million or so unique TCR beta sequences and around 300 Gb of sequence data. An early release covering roughly 640 HLA-typed donors comprised 250 to 350 gigabases of sequencing data and 65 million to 100 million unique TCR sequences. Of the 398 genotyped donors, about 84% fell in the genetic ancestry cluster associated with self-reported Caucasian donors. The aim of the study was to test whether cataloging public T cell receptors could identify signatures of past pathogen exposure. The study profiled the T cell repertoires of 500 to 800 subjects by immunosequencing and related them to cytomegalovirus serostatus. Along with the roughly 610-subject first cohort, a separate validation cohort of over 90 different subjects was used. To predict cytomegalovirus infection status, the study combined high-throughput TCR immunosequencing, statistical association of individual TCRs with disease status, and machine learning. To study patterns of TCR occurrence, a later analysis re-analyzed previously published TCR beta repertoires from several hundred donors and added high-resolution HLA genotyping. Rather than using new phenotypic data, the later analysis identified candidate immune exposures from TCR beta sequences and from how often those sequences occurred across donors. An earlier analysis of more than 450 of the donors used high-throughput TCR beta sequencing to judge whether each TCR beta V gene segment behaved as functional or pseudogenic. Donor age, sex, ethnicity and CMV serostatus were collected together with the repertoire data. In a later genetic analysis, genome-wide SNP genotypes for about three fifths of the roughly 670 donors were used, and that subset was treated as a discovery cohort. Every repertoire in the discovery cohort had been generated on one and the same sequencing platform. HLA typing covered class I and class II loci at four-digit resolution. Typing coverage differed by locus: A, B, C, DRB1 and DQB1 were typed in roughly 620-630 donors, DQA1 in roughly 500, DPA1 in some 610, and DPB1 in around 490. Four or five DR-DQ haplotypes were handled as single units for association and clustering, since linkage in the cohort was strong. Among about 390 genotyped donors of the cohort, an average of 235,054 unique TCR beta nucleotide sequences were sequenced per donor, approximately 20% of them non-productive.

V is trimmed back by 6 bases and J by 5 bases, and the junction contains 6 bases that no gene match accounts for. The CDR3, cysteine through phenylalanine, is 13 amino acids long. The kept DNA is CDR3 alone, 39 bases in frame from the first base. Reading the germline V gene (reference sequence) gives CDR1 MNHEY and CDR2 SMNVEV. The cohort consisted of hundreds of healthy bone marrow donors. At the time of sampling, all cohort members were nominally healthy, though unrecorded immune exposures were likely present. The donor tested CMV seronegative, placing the donor among the 352 seronegative members of the cohort. Each donor provided a peripheral blood sample, and peripheral blood mononuclear cells were used for TCR beta sequencing. The Qiagen DNeasy Blood Extraction Kit was used to extract genomic DNA from the blood cell samples. In regard to this clone: Its target antigen remains unknown. Base qualities are not provided; no much larger clone lies one nucleotide away.

The study at large found these results: Some IMGT-functional V segments, including TRBV6-2 and TRBV6-3, could not be distinguished by the 87-base-pair reads and were therefore excluded. Compared with the roughly 720-donor mean, donors in an Asian-associated ancestry cluster had fewer N-insertions in productive TCRs, according to a later genetic analysis. Because HLA typing was unavailable for some donors at each locus, only the typed subset was used in association tests. A further reported finding was that TCR beta sequences accurately predicted the HLA-A and HLA-B alleles for most subjects in the first cohort. Because counts were too low, 15 to 20 rarely observed V segments, including chromosome 9 orphons, were left out of the earlier analysis of several hundred of the donors. Linkage disequilibrium might explain the correlated functional status among segregating V segments, but an unknown experimental factor could not be ruled out. The presence/absence analyses assumed that sequencing depth was roughly uniform across donors, and that assumption may not be true. A total of 164 TCR beta chains were listed by the study as associated with cytomegalovirus. A later analysis found that most CMV-associated TCR beta chains appeared HLA-restricted, with HLA associations seemingly driven largely by CMV exposure. The only immune exposure information available for the cohort was CMV serostatus. In vitro tests confirmed that three of the cytomegalovirus-associated TCR beta chains recognize cytomegalovirus antigens. Strong co-occurrence of HLA alleles, especially DR and DQ, made assigning TCR associations to individual alleles difficult. In an earlier analysis of 500 to 650 of the donors, most TCR beta V segments appeared in productive rearrangements about 87% or about 30% of the time, broadly matching IMGT annotations. In a later analysis, TCR association rates were found to vary across HLA loci, with the most associated TCRs seen for DRB1 alleles and the fewest for HLA-C alleles. The classifier was reported to diagnose cytomegalovirus status with high specificity and sensitivity in both the original cohort and the validation cohort. Compared with equally common non-associated chains, HLA-associated TCR beta chains in a later analysis were more clonally expanded and had lower generation probabilities. This cohort had only TCR beta chains sequenced, and the lack of alpha or paired-chain data limited which features could be detected. At a false discovery rate of 0.05, a later analysis linked around 15,000 TCR beta sequences to specific HLA alleles. Across donors, most TCR sequences were observed very rarely, whereas some public TCRs were present in many individuals. An association between a missense DCLRE1C variant and V-gene and J-gene trimming of TCR beta chains was found in a later genetic analysis and replicated in an independent cohort. It was suggested by the authors that the approach could potentially be generalized to other disease states and immunological phenotypes. The sequencing pipeline was judged likely to have produced a cluster of highly shared sequence variants as a technical artifact. In a later analysis, several top co-occurrence clusters were reported to appear linked to parvovirus B19, influenza, CMV and Epstein-Barr virus.

To prepare the library, the immunoSEQ multiplex PCR assay was applied. For the multiplex PCR, a mixture combining 60 forward primers for TCR Vbeta segments and 13 reverse primers for TCR Jbeta segments was used. The CDR3 region of rearranged TCR beta genes was amplified from genomic DNA with a multiplex PCR assay. The amplified TCR beta libraries were sequenced on the Illumina HiSeq System as 87-base-pair reads. On the study's bioinformatics: Across the 640 or so repertoires, a later analysis counted some 81 million unique TCR beta chains, roughly 11 million of which were shared by at least two donors. Raw reads were error-corrected and collapsed into unique sequences with a nearest-neighbor algorithm that merged closely related sequences to remove PCR and sequencing errors. V, D and J gene segments were assigned by aligning CDR3 sequences to IMGT reference sequences. Each retained sequence needed at least a six-nucleotide match to both a V gene segment and a J gene segment. A rearrangement counted as productive if the CDR3 had no stop codons and remained in frame with V and J, and every other rearrangement counted as non-productive. CDR3 was defined according to IMGT convention as the region running from the second conserved V-encoded cysteine to the conserved J-encoded phenylalanine. The earlier analysis of roughly 590 of the donors excluded any sequence lacking an unambiguous match to a single V gene segment. An earlier analysis of approximately 590 of the donors classified V segments as functional when productive rearrangements were above 56.7% and as segregating when the standard deviation between donors was above 5%. A statistical classification framework was built for diagnosing cytomegalovirus status from the catalog of TCR beta chain sequences. A later analysis assigned V and J genes by comparing TCR nucleotide sequences with IMGT/GENE-DB human TR gene sequences. The TCRdist pipeline was used in a later analysis to assign CDR3 sequences and most-parsimonious VDJ recombination scenarios. In a later analysis, each TCR beta chain was defined by its CDR3 amino acid sequence together with its V-gene family, and reads without a unique V-gene family were excluded. A later analysis removed roughly 590 highly shared, low-generation-probability nucleotide sequences to deal with suspected cross-contamination and a sequencing artifact. In a later analysis, a clonal expansion index was calculated for each public chain from normalized within-repertoire ranks of inferred template counts. Generation probabilities in a later analysis came from a VDJ recombination model fitted to out-of-frame rearrangements, and those results were checked against IGoR. In a later analysis, hypergeometric tests were used to score TCR-TCR, TCR-HLA and TCR-CMV co-occurrence, with a repertoire-size bias correction applied to TCR pairs. To estimate false discovery rates, a later analysis permuted the HLA or CMV assignments 20 times. A later analysis grouped co-occurring TCRs with DBSCAN, adding TCRdist sequence similarity when clustering within HLA-allele-positive subsets. For co-occurrence clustering, repertoires with fewer than 30,000 or more than 120,000 public chains were excluded, along with about five repertoires with anomalous nucleotide sharing. Sourced from immuneACCESS, this table was stored by TCRdb with only in-frame sequences that have V and J called. A share of the clones is absent; for the studies checked, an unresolved V gene accounts for under half, and the remainder has no known explanation. That table furnishes V, J and clone size, whereas the DNA furnished D and trimming. A total of 150,000 or so clones appear in this sample, roughly 70% of them only once. 3.1% of the sample goes to the ten largest clones.

The chain couples TRBV27 to TRBJ2-5; a stretch of 7 junction bases matches TRBD1. The sequenced material came from PBMCs. This clonotype originated in a male donor in good health and CMV-seronegative. The nucleotide sequence is given as TGTGCCAGCAGCAGGGACAGCCTTGAGACCCAGTACTTC. Its translation reads: CASSRDSLETQYF.